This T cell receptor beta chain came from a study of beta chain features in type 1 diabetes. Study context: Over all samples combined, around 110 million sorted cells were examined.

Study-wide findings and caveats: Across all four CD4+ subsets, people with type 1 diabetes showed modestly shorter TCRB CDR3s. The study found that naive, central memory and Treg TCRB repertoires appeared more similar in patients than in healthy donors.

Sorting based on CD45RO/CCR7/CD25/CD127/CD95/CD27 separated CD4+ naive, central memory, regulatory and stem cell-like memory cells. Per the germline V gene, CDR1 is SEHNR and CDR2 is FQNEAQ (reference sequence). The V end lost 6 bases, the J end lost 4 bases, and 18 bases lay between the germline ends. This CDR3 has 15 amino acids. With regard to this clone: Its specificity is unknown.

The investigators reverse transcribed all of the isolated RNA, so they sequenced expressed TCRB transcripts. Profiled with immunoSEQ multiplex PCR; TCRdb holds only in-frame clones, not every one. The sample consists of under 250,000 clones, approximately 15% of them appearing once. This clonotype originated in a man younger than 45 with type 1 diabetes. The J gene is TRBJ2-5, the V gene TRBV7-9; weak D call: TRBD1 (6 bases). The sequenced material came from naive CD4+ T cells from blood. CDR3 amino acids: CASRTQGVLGETQYF. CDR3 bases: TGTGCCAGCAGGACACAGGGAGTGTTAGGAGAGACCCAGTACTTC. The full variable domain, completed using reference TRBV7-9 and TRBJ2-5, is DTGVSQNPRHKITKRGQNVTFRCDPISEHNRLYWYRQTLGQGPEFLTYFQNEAQLEKSRLLSDRFSAERPKGSFSTLEIQRTEQGDSAMYLCASRTQGVLGETQYFGPGTRLLVL.